Only a few counts were recorded for the clone carrying this T cell receptor beta chain. What it binds is unknown. The use of a sample-barcoded 5' primer and a J-beta primer mix characterized a second PCR of about 6 to 11 cycles. Template switching added a 12-random-nucleotide identifier to every cDNA molecule. MiXCR, applied by TCRdb to the 5' RACE reads, yields one record per CDR3 protein. The sample lists roughly 1,800,000 distinct CDR3 sequences; 40% to 55% were seen once. The sample comes from a study of blood T cells in healthy people across ages. Study-level points and caveats: Estimated diversity that came from one million T cells was considered an underestimate. TCR beta diversity per million T cells fell roughly linearly with age.

Trimming stripped 7 bases from V and 10 bases from J, with 11 bases between. This CDR3 contains 12 residues. From germline, CDR1 is MNHEY and CDR2 SMNVEV (reference sequence). The source of this sequence is a woman aged 40 to 50 in good health. V and J are TRBV27 and TRBJ1-6, with D maybe TRBD1 (6 bases). The sample taken for sequencing was blood. For the CDR3, the DNA is TGTGCCAGCACCCCGGGGGGCTCACCCCTCCACTTT. It translates to CASTPGGSPLHF.